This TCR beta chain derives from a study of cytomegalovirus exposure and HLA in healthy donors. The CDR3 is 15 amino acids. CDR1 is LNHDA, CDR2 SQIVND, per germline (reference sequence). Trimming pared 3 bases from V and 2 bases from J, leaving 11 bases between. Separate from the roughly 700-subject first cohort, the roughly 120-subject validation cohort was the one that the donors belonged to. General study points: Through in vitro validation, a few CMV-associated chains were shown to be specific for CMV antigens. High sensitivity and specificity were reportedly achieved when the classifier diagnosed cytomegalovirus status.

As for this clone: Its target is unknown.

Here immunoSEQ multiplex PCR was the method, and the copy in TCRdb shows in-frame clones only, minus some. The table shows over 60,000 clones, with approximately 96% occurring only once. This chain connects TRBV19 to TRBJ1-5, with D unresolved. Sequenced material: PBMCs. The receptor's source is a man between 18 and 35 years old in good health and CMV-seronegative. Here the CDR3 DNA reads TGTGCCAGTAGTATGATCAGTAGCGGCAATCAGCCCCAGCATTTT. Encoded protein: CASSMISSGNQPQHF.